This TCR beta chain appears in the sequencing data of a study of T cell changes during pregnancy in multiple sclerosis. Trimming at V came to 4 bases and at J to 1 base, leaving 6 bases not matched to a gene. Germline CDR1 reads LGHNT; CDR2 reads FRNRAP. The CDR3 contains 16 residues. Some clones are missing from TCRdb's copy, which holds only in-frame ones; the method was immunoSEQ multiplex PCR. The table has around 63,000 clones, approximately 90% seen once. The sequence was collected from a female donor in good health, enrolled as a control in a pregnancy study. This rearrangement joins TRBV12-5 to TRBJ1-1, with 10 bases aligning to TRBD1. The material sequenced was peripheral blood, taken in the third trimester of pregnancy. The CDR3 protein is CASGYGTGARNTEAFF. CDR3 nucleotide sequence: TGTGCTAGTGGTTACGGGACAGGGGCGAGGAACACTGAAGCTTTCTTT.